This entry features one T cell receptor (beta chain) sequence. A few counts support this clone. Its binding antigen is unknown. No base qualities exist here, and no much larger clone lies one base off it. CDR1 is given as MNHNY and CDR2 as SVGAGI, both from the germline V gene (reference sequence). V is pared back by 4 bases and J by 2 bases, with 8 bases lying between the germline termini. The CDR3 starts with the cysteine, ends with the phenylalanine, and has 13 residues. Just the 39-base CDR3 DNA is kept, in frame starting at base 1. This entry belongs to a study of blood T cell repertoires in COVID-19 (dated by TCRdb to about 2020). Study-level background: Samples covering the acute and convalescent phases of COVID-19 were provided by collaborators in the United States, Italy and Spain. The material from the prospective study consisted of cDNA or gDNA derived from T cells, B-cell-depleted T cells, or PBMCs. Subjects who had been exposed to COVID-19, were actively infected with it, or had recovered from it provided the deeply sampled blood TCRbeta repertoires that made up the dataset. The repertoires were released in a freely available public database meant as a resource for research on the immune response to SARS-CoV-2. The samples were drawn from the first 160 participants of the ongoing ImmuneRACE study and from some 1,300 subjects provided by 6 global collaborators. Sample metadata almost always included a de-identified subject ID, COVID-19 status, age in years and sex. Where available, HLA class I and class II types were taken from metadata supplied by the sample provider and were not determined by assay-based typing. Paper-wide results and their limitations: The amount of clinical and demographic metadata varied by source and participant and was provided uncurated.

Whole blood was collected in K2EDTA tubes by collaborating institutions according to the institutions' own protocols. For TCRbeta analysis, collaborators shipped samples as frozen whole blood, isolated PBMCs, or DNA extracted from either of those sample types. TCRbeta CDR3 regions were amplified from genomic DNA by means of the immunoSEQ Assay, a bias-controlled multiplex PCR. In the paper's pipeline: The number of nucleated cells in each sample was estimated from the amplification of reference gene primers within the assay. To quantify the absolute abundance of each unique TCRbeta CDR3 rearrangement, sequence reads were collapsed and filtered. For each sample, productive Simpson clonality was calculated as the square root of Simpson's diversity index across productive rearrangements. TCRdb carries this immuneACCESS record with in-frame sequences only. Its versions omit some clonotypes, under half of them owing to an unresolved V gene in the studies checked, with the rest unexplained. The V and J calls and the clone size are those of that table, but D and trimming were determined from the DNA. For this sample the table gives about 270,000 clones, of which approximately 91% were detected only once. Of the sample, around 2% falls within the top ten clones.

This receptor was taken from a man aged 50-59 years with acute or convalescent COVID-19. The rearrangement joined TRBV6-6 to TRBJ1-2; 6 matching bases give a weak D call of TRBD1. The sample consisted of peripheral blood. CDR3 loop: CASSFRGNYGYTF. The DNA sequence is TGTGCCAGCAGTTTCAGGGGAAACTATGGCTACACCTTC.